The 4 T cell receptor beta chains reported below all come from one sample, sequenced in a study of OX40 agonist ivuxolimab in advanced cancers. Clones were read by immunoSEQ multiplex PCR, and TCRdb kept only the in-frame ones, dropping some. The data show tens of thousands of clones, about nine tenths seen once. The sample consisted of CD4+ or CD8+ T cells sorted from blood, taken in a trial of the OX40 agonist ivuxolimab. These TCRs come from an adult with an advanced solid tumor such as melanoma, head and neck, liver or kidney cancer.

The chain links TRBV5-4 to TRBJ1-3, with D uncertain. Deletions cut 4 bases from V and 4 bases from J, with 15 bases between. The CDR3 length is 15 residues. Germline assignment: CDR1 SGHNT and CDR2 YYREEE (reference sequence). CDR3: CASSRPGVEGNTIYF. CDR3 bases: TGTGCCAGCAGCCGACCCGGGGTTGAGGGAAACACCATATATTTT.

Only a few counts were recorded for this clone. This chain links TRBV6-5 with TRBJ1-2, with a tentative D call TRBD1 (6 bases). CDR1 and CDR2 (germline): MNHEY, SVGAGI. V lost 6 bases, J lost 2 bases, and 13 bases lay in between. The CDR3 is 14 residues long. In nucleotides, the CDR3 is TGTGCCAGCAGGAACCTGAGGGGGAACTATGGCTACACCTTC. Its protein product is CASRNLRGNYGYTF.

J is TRBJ2-7 and V is TRBV5-1; possible D gene TRBD2, 5 bases. The V gene's germline CDR1 is SGHRS and CDR2 YFSETQ. The V gene lost 4 bases and the J gene lost 0 bases, with 11 bases spanning the gap. This CDR3 region has 14 residues. The CDR3 region has the DNA TGCGCCAGCAGCCATTCGGGAAACTCCTACGAGCAGTACTTC. Protein: CASSHSGNSYEQYF.

This clone was found a few times. V gene TRBV6-1 combines with J gene TRBJ1-3; D gene ambiguous. V was cut by 0 bases and J by 9 bases, with 15 bases left in between. Germline V gene lookup returns CDR1 MNHNS and CDR2 SASEGT. There are 15 residues in the CDR3. The CDR3 bases are TGTGCCAGCAGTGAAGCGATCAGACTCGCTCCCACCATATATTTT. Protein product: CASSEAIRLAPTIYF.